Listed below are T cell receptor beta chains from one sample, sequenced in a study of T cell responses to AZD1222 COVID-19 vaccine. Generated by immunoSEQ multiplex PCR, the TCRdb table keeps only in-frame clones and is missing some. The repertoire consists of over 150,000 clones, with 85% to 90% occurring once and the leading ten covering 5.5%. The input for sequencing was peripheral blood, taken on day 0 of MenACWY control vaccination. The receptors were sampled from an adult in good health. The conserved cysteine and the conserved F or W are not part of the CDR3 here.

>TRBV7-2|TRBJ2-4
ASSLATGANIQY
>TRBV7-3|TRBJ2-6
ASRFSGFTGANVLT
>TRBV4-2|TRBJ2-1
ASSPFGPTSGNNEQF
>TRBV20-1|TRBJ1-2
SALYGYT
>TRBV21-1|TRBJ1-1
ASSKADRGLINTEAF
>TRBV11-2|TRBJ2-7
ASSLVTYEQY
>TRBV29-1|TRBJ1-4
SVDPPGTADEKLF
>TRBV19|TRBJ1-4
ASSMGQTGPNEKLF
>TRBV18|TRBJ1-2
ASSPPGHYGYT
>TRBV5-1|TRBJ1-1
ASSIGQPEGEAF
>TRBV19|TRBJ2-1
ASSMGLAGVGHNEQF
>TRBV5-6|TRBJ1-1
ASSLDRGGGTEAF
>TRBV5-6|TRBJ1-2
ASSLVAGQGAGYT
>TRBV3-1/TRBV3-2|TRBJ1-2
ASSQGQGAGGYT
>TRBV15|TRBJ1-5
ATTPGHSFNQPQH
>TRBV10-3|TRBJ2-5
AISDARRGEETQY
>TRBV7-9|TRBJ2-1
ASSLWDGLNEQF
>TRBV24-1|TRBJ1-1
ATSGAPGQGGTEAF
>TRBV4-1|TRBJ1-2
ASSQGRGYT